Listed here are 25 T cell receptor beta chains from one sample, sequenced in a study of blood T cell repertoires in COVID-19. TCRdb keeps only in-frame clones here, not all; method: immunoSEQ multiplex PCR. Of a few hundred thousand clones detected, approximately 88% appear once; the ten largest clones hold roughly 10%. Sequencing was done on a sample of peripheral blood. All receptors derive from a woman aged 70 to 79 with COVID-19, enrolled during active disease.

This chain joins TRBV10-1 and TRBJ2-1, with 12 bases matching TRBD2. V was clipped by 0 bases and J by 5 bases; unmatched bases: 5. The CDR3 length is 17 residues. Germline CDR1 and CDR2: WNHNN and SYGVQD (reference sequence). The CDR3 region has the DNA TGCGCCAGCAGTGAGTCGCCTAGCGGGAGGGAGAACAATGAGCAGTTCTTC. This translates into CASSESPSGRENNEQFF.

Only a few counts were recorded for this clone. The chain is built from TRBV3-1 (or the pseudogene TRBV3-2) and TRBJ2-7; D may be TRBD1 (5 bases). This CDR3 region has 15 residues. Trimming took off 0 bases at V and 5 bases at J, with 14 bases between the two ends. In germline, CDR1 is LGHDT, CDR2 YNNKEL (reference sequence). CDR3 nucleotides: TGTGCCAGCAGCCAAGATAAGGCAGGGTTCGACGAGCAGTACTTC. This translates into CASSQDKAGFDEQYF.

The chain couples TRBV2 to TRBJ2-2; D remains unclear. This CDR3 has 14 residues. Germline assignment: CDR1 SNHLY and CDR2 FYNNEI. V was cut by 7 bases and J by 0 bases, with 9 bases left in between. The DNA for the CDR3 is TGTGCCAGCACAGTCTCTTCGAACACCGGGGAGCTGTTTTTT. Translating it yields CASTVSSNTGELFF.

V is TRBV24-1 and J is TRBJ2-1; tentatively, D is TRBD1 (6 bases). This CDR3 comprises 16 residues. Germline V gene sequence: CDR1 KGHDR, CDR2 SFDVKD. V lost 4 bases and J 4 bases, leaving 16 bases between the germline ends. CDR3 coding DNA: TGTGCCACCAGTGACCCGCTCTGGACAGCATACAATGAGCAGTTCTTC. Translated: CATSDPLWTAYNEQFF.

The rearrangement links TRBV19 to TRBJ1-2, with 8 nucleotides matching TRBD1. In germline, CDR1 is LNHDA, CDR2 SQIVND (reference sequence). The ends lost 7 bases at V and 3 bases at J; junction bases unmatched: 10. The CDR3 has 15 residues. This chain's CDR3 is CASIRTGSVDYGYTF. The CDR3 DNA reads TGTGCCAGTATAAGGACAGGGTCAGTGGACTATGGCTACACCTTC.

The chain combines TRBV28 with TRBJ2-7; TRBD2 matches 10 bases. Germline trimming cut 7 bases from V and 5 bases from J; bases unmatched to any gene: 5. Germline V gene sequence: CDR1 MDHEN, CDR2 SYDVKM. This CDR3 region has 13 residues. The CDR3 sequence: CASKREGVHEQYF. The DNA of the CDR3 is TGTGCCAGCAAGCGGGAGGGTGTTCACGAGCAGTACTTC.

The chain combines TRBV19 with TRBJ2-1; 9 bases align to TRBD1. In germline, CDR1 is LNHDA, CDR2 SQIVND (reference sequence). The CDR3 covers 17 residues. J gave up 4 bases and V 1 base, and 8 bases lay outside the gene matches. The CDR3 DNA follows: TGTGCCAGTAGTATAGGGACGACAGGGGGAACGTACAATGAGCAGTTCTTC. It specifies CASSIGTTGGTYNEQFF.

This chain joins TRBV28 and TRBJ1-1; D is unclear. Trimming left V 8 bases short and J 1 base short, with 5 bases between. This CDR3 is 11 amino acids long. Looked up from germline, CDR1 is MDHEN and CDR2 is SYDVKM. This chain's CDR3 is CASGSNTEAFF. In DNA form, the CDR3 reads TGTGCCAGCGGCTCGAACACTGAAGCTTTCTTT.

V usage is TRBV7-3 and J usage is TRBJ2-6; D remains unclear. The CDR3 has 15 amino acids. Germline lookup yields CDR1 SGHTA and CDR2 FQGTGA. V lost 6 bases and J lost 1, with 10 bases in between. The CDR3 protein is CASRPTESGANVLTF. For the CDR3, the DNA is TGTGCCAGCAGACCAACAGAATCTGGGGCCAACGTCCTGACTTTC.

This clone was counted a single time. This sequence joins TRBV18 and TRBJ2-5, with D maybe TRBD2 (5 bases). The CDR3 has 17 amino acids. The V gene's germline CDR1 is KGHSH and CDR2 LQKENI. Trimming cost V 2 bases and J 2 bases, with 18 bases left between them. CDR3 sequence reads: CASSPALRPGGQETQYF. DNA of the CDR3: TGTGCCAGCTCACCAGCTTTGCGCCCCGGAGGTCAAGAGACCCAGTACTTC.

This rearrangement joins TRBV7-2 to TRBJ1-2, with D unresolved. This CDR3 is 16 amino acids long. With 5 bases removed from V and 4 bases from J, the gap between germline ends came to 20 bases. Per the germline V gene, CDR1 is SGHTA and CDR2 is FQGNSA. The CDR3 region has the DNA TGTGCCAGCAGCGCCACGGCCCTGGAGGGCCTCTATGGCTACACCTTC. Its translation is CASSATALEGLYGYTF.

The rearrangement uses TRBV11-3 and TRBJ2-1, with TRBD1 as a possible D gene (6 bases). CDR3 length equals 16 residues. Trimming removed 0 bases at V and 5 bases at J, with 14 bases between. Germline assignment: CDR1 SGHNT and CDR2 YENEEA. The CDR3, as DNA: TGTGCCAGCAGCTTAGAGTGGGGGCCTAAGAACAATGAGCAGTTCTTC. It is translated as CASSLEWGPKNNEQFF.

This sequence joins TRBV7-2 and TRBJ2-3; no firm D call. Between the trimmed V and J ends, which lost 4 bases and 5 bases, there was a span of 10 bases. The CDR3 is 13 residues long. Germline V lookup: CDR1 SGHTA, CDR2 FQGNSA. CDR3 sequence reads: CASSSGLGDTQYF. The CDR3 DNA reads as TGTGCCAGCAGCTCCGGGTTGGGAGATACGCAGTATTTT.

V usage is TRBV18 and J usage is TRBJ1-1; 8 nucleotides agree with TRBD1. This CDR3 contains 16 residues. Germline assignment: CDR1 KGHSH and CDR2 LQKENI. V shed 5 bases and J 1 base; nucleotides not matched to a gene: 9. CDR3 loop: CASSATITGGNTEAFF. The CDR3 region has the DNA TGTGCCAGCTCAGCCACGATTACAGGGGGGAACACTGAAGCTTTCTTT.

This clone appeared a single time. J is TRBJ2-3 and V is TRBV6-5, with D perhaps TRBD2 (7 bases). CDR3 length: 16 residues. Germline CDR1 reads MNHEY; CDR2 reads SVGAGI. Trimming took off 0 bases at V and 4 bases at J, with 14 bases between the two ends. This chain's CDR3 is CASSYSGGRNPDTQYF. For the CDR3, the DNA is TGTGCCAGCAGTTACTCCGGGGGGCGCAACCCAGATACGCAGTATTTT.

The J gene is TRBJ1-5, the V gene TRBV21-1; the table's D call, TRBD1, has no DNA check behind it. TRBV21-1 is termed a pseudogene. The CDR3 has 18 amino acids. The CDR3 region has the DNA TGTGCCAGCAGCAAAGCCCGGACAGGGCGGGATAGCAATCAGCCCCAGCATTTT. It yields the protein CASSKARTGRDSNQPQHF.

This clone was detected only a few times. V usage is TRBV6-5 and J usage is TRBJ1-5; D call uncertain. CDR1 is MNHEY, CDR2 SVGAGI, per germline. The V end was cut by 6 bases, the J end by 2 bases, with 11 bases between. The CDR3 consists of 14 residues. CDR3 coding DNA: TGTGCCAGCAGACGGACTCAGGGCAATCAGCCCCAGCATTTT. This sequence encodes CASRRTQGNQPQHF.

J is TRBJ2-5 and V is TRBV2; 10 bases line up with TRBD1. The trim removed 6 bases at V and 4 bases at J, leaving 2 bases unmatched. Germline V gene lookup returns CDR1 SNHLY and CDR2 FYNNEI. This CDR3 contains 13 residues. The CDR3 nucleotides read TGTGCCAGCAGCCGGACAGGGGGAGAGACCCAGTACTTC. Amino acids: CASSRTGGETQYF. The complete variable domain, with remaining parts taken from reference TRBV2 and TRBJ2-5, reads EPEVTQTPSHQVTQMGQEVILRCVPISNHLYFYWYRQILGQKVEFLVSFYNNEISEKSEIFDDQFSVERPDGSNFTLKIRSTKLEDSAMYFCASSRTGGETQYFGPGTRLLVL.

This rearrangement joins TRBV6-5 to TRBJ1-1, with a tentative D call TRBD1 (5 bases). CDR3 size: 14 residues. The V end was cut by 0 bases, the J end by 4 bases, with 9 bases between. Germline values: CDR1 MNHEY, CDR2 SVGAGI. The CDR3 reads CASSYSYGGTEAFF. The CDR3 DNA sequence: TGTGCCAGCAGTTACTCTTACGGGGGCACTGAAGCTTTCTTT.

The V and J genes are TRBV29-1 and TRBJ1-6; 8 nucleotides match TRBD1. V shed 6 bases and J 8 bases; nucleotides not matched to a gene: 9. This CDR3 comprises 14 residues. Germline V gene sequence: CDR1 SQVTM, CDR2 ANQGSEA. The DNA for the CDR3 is TGCAGCGTGACCCTGACAGGGGAGGATTCACCCCTCCACTTT. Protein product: CSVTLTGEDSPLHF.

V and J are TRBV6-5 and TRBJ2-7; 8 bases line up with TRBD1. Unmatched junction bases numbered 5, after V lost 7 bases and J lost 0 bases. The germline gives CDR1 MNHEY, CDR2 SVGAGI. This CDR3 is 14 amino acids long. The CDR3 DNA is TGTGCCAGCAACACAGGGGGAGACTCCTACGAGCAGTACTTC. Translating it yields CASNTGGDSYEQYF.

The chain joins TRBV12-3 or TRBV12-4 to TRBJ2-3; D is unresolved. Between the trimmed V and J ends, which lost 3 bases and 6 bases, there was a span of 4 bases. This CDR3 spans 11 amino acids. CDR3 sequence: CASSFLDTQYF. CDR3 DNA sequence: TGTGCCAGCAGTTTCTTGGATACGCAGTATTTT.

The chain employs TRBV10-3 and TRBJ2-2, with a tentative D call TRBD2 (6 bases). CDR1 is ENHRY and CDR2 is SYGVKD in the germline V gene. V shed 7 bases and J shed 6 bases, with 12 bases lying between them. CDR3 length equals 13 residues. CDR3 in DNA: TGTGCCATCACCAACAGCGGGTCCGGGGAGCTGTTTTTT. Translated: CAITNSGSGELFF.

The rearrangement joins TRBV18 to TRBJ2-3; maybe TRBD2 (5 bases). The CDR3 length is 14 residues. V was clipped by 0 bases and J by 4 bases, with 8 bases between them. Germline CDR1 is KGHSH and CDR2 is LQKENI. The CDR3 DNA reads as TGTGCCAGCTCACCACCCGTGCGGGCAGATACGCAGTATTTT. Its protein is CASSPPVRADTQYF.

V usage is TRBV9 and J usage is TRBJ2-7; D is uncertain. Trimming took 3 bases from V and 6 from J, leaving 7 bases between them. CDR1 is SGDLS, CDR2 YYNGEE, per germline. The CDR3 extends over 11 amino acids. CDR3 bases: TGTGCCAGCAGCGGAGATTTCGAGCAGTACTTC. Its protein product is CASSGDFEQYF. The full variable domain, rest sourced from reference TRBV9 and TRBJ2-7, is DSGVTQTPKHLITATGQRVTLRCSPRSGDLSVYWYQQSLDQGLQFLIQYYNGEERAKGNILERFSAQQFPDLHSELNLSSLELGDSALYFCASSGDFEQYFGPGTRLTVT.